The T cell receptor beta chain described here comes from a study of blood T cells in healthy people across ages. This CDR3 contains 13 residues. CDR1 is SQVTM, CDR2 ANQGSEA, per germline. The authors ran a second PCR of 7 to 11 cycles using a sample-barcoded 5' primer and a J-beta primer mix. TCRdb itself ran the 5' RACE reads through MiXCR, one entry per CDR3 protein. The sample records hundreds of thousands of distinct CDR3 sequences, approximately 50% being singletons. PBMCs numbering at least 6 million were isolated per sample. The V call is TRBV29-1, the J call TRBJ2-4; D gene ambiguous. The J call may be wrong; the DNA end is better matched by TRBJ2-7. This TCR was sampled from a woman aged 55 to 70 in good health. The sequenced sample was blood. In DNA, the CDR3 is TGCAGCGTTGGGTCGGGCTTATCCTACGAGCAGTACTTC. This encodes CSVGSGLSYEQYF.